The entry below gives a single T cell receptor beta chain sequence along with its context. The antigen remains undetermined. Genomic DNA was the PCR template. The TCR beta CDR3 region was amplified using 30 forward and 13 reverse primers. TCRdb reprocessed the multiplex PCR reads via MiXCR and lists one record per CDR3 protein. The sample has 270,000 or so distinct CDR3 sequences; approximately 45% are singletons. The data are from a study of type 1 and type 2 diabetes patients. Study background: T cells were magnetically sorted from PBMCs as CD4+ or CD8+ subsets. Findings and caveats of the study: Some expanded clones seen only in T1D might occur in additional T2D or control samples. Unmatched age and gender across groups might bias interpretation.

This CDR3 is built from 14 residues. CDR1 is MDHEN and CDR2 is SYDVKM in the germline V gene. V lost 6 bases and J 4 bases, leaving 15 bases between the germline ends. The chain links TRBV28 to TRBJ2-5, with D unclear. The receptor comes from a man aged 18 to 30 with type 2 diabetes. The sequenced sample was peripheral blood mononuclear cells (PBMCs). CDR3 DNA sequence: TGTGCCAGCAGCGTGGGTCCAGCCGCAGAGACCCAGTACTTC. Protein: CASSVGPAAETQYF.